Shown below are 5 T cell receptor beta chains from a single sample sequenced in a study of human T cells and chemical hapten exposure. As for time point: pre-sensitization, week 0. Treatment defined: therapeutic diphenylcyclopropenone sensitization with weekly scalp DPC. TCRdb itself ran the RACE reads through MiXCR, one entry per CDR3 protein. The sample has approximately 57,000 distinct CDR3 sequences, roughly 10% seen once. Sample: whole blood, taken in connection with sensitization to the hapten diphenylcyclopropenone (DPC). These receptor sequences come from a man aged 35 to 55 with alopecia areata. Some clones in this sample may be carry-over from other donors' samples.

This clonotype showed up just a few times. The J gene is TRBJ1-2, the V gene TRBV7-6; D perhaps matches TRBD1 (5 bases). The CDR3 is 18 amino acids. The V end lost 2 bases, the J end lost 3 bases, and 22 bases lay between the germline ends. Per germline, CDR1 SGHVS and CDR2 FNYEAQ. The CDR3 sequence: CASSLYTMDQGSDYGYTF. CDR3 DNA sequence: TGTGCCAGCAGCTTATACACCATGGATCAGGGATCGGACTATGGCTACACCTTC.

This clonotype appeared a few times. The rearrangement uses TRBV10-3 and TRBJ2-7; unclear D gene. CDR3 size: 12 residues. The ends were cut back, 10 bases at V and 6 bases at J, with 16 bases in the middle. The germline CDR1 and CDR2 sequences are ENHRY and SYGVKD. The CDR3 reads CATKSPPLEQYF. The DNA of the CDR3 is TGTGCCACCAAATCTCCCCCCCTCGAGCAGTACTTC.

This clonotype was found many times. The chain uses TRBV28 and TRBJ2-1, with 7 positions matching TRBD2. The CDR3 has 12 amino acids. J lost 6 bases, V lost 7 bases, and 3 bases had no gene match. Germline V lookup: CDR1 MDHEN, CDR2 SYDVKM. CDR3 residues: CASTPGGNEQFF. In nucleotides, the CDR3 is TGTGCCAGCACCCCGGGGGGCAATGAGCAGTTCTTC.

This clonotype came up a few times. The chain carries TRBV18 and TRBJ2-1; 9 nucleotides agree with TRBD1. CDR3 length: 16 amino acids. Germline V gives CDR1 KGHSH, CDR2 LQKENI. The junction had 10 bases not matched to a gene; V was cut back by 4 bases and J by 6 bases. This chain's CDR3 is CASSQRTGEIGNEQFF. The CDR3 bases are TGTGCCAGCTCACAAAGGACAGGGGAGATAGGCAATGAGCAGTTCTTC. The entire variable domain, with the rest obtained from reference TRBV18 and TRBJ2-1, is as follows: NAGVMQNPRHLVRRRGQEARLRCSPMKGHSHVYWYRQLPEEGLKFMVYLQKENIIDESGMPKERFSAEFPKEGPSILRIQQVVRGDSAAYFCASSQRTGEIGNEQFFGPGTRLTVL.

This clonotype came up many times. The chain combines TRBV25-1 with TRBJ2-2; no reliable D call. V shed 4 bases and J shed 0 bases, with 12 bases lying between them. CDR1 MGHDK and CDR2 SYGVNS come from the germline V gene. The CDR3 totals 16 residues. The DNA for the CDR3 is TGTGCCAGCAGTGCCCAGGCCAGAACGAACACCGGGGAGCTGTTTTTT. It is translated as CASSAQARTNTGELFF. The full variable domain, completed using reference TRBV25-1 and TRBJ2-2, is EADIYQTPRYLVIGTGKKITLECSQTMGHDKMYWYQQDPGMELHLIHYSYGVNSTEKGDLSSESTVSRIRTEHFPLTLESARPSHTSQYLCASSAQARTNTGELFFGEGSRLTVL.